The source of this TCR beta chain is a study of blood T cell repertoires in COVID-19. Cohorts were determined from participant-reported clinical history. All recovered Cohort 3 donors got two negative PCRs, got clearance, or saw symptom resolution. This CDR3 has 15 residues. The ends lost 3 bases at V and 2 bases at J; junction bases unmatched: 4. Germline loops: CDR1 SGHRS, CDR2 YFSETQ. Original handling: Amplifying reference gene primers gave estimates of nucleated cell counts. TCRdb's copy holds only in-frame clones and misses some; the assay was immunoSEQ multiplex PCR. The V and J calls and clone size come from that table; D and trimming were worked out from the DNA. This sample has under 450,000 clones, with about 87% found just once. This clone occurred a few times.

The receptor was derived from a man aged 25 to 40 who had recovered from COVID-19. The specimen was PBMCs or T cells enriched from blood (not recorded which). The rearrangement joins TRBV5-1 to TRBJ1-3, with 8 bases fitting TRBD1. DNA of the CDR3: TGCGCCAGCAGCTATGGACAGGGAACTGGAAACACCATATATTTT. Amino acids: CASSYGQGTGNTIYF.